This T cell receptor (beta chain) was recorded in a study of blood T cell repertoires in COVID-19. Germline assignment: CDR1 MDHEN and CDR2 SYDVKM. The CDR3 is 15 residues long. Losses at the gene ends were 6 bases for V and 10 bases for J; bases not matched to a gene: 14. This table comes from immunoSEQ multiplex PCR, and its TCRdb copy is limited to in-frame clones, with some not included. The sample lists around 200,000 clones; about 84% were seen once. The sequence was obtained from a woman aged 40 to 49 with acute COVID-19. J is TRBJ2-1 and V is TRBV28; 8 positions agree with TRBD1. The sequencing input was PBMCs or T cells enriched from blood (not recorded which). CDR3 in amino acids: CASSLGTGDLGEQFF. CDR3 in DNA: TGTGCCAGCAGCCTCGGGACAGGTGACCTCGGGGAGCAGTTCTTC.